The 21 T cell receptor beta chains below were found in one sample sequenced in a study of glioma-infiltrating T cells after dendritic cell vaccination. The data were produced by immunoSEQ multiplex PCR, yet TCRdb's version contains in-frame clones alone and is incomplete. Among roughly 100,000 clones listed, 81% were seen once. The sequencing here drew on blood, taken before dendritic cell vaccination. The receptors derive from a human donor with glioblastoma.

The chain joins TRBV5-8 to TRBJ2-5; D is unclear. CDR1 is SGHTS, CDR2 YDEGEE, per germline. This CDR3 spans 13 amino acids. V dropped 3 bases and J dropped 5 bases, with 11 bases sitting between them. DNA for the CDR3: TGTGCCAGCAGCTACTTGTCCTACGAGACCCAGTACTTC. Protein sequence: CASSYLSYETQYF. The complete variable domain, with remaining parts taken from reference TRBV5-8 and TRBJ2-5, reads EAGVTQSPTHLIKTRGQQATLRCSPISGHTSVYWYQQALGLGLQFLLWYDEGEERNRGNFPPRFSGRQFPNYSSELNVNALELEDSALYLCASSYLSYETQYFGPGTRLLVL.

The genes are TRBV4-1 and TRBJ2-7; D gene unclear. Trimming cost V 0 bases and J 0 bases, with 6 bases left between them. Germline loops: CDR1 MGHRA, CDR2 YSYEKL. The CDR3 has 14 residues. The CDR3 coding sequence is TGCGCCAGCAGCCAAGATCACAGCTCCTACGAGCAGTACTTC. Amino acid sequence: CASSQDHSSYEQYF.

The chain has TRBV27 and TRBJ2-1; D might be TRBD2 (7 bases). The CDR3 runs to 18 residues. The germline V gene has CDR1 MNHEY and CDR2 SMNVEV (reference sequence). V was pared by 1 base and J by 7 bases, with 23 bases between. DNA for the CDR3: TGTGCCAGCAGTTTATTGGGTAGCATGGGGGGGCCGGGGAATGAGCAGTTCTTC. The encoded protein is CASSLLGSMGGPGNEQFF.

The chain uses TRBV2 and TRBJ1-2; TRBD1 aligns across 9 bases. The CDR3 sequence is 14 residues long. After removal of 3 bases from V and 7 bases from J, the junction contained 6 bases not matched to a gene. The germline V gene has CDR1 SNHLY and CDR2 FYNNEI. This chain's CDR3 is CASSDQGQGSGYTF. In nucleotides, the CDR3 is TGTGCCAGCAGTGATCAGGGACAGGGAAGTGGCTACACCTTC.

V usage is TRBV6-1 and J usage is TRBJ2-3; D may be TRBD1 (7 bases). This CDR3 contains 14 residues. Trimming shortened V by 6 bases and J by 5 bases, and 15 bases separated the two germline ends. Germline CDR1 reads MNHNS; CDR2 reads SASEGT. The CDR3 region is CASSLRGEEDTQYF. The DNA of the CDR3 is TGTGCCAGCAGCCTCAGGGGGGAGGAAGATACGCAGTATTTT.

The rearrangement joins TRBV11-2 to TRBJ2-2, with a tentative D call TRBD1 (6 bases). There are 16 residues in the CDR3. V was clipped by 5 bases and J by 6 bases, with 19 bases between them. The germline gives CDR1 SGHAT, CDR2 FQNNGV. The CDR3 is CASSPPNVGASGELFF. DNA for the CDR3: TGTGCCAGCAGCCCCCCGAATGTGGGGGCGTCCGGGGAGCTGTTTTTT.

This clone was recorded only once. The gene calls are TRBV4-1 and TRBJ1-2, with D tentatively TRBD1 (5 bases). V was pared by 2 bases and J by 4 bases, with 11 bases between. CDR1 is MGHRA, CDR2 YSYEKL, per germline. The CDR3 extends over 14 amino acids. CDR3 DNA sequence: TGCGCCAGCAGCCAACAGGGATCCAGCTATGGCTACACCTTC. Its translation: CASSQQGSSYGYTF.

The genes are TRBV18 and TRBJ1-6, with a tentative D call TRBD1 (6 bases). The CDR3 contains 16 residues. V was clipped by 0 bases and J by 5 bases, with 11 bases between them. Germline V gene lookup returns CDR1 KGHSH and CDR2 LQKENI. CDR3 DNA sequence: TGTGCCAGCTCACCACCGGGACATACAAATAATTCACCCCTCCACTTT. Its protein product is CASSPPGHTNNSPLHF.

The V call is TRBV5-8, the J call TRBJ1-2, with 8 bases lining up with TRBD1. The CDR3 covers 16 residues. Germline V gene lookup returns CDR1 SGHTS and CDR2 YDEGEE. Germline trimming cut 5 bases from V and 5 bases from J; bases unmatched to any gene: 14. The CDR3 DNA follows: TGTGCCAGCAGGTTGCCAGGGCAGGGGGCGTATTATGGCTACACCTTC. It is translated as CASRLPGQGAYYGYTF.

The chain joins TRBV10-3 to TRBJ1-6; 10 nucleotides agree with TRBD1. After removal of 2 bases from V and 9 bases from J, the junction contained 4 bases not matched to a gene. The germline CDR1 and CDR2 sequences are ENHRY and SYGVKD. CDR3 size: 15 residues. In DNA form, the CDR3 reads TGTGCCATCAGTGAGCCGGGACAGGGGACTTCACCCCTCCACTTT. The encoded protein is CAISEPGQGTSPLHF.

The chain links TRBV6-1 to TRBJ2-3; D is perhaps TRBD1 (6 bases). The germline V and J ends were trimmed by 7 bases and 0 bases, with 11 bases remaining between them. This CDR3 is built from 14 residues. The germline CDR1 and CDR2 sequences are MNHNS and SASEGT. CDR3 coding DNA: TGTGCCAGCAACAGGGTCGGGAGCACAGATACGCAGTATTTT. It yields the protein CASNRVGSTDTQYF.

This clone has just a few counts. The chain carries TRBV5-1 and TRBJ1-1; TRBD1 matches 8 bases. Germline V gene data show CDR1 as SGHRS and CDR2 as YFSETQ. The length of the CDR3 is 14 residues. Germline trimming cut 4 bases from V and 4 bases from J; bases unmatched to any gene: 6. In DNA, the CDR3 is TGCGCCAGCAGCGACAGGGGAGAAGCCACTGAAGCTTTCTTT. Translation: CASSDRGEATEAFF.

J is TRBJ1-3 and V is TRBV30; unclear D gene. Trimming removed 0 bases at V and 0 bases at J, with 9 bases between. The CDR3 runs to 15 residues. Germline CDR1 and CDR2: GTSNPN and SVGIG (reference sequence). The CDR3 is CAWSVRRSSGNTIYF. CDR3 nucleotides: TGTGCCTGGAGTGTACGTAGAAGCTCTGGAAACACCATATATTTT.

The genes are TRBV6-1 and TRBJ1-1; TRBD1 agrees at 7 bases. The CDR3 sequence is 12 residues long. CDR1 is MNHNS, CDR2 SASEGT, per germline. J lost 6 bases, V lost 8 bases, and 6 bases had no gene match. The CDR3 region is CASRQGRSEAFF. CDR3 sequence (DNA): TGTGCCAGCCGACAGGGTAGATCTGAAGCTTTCTTT.

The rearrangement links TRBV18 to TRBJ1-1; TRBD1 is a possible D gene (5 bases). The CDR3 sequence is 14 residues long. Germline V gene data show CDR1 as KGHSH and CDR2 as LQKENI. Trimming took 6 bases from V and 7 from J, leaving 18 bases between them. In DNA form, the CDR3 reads TGTGCCAGCTCCCGTAACTCAGGGATTGATGAAGCTTTCTTT. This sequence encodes CASSRNSGIDEAFF.

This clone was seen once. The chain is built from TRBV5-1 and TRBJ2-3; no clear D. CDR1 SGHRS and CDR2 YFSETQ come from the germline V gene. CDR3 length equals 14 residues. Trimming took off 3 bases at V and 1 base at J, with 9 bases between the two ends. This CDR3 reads CASSSPSGTDTQYF. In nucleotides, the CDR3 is TGCGCCAGCAGCTCCCCTTCGGGCACAGATACGCAGTATTTT.

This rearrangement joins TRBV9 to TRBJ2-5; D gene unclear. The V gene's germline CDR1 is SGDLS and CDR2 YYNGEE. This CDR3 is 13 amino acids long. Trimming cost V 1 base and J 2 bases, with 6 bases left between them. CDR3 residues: CASSVSTQETQYF. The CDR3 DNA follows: TGTGCCAGCAGCGTATCGACACAAGAGACCCAGTACTTC.

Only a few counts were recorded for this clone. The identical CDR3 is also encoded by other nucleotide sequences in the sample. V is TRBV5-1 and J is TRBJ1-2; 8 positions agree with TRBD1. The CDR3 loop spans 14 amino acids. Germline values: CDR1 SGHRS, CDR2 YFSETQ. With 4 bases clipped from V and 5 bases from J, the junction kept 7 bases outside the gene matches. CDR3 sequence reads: CASSDKQGGYGYTF. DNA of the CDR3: TGCGCCAGCAGCGACAAACAGGGGGGATATGGCTACACCTTC.

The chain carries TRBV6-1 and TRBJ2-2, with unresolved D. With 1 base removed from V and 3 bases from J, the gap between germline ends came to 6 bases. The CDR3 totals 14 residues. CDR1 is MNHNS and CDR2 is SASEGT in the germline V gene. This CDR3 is CASSEVGYTGELFF. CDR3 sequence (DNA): TGTGCCAGCAGTGAAGTGGGCTACACCGGGGAGCTGTTTTTT.

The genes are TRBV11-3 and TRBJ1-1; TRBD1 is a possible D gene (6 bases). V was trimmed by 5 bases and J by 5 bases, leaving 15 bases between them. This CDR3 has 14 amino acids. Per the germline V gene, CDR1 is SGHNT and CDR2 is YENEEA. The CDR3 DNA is TGTGCCAGCAGCCTACCGCAGGGGAGAACTGAAGCTTTCTTT. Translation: CASSLPQGRTEAFF.

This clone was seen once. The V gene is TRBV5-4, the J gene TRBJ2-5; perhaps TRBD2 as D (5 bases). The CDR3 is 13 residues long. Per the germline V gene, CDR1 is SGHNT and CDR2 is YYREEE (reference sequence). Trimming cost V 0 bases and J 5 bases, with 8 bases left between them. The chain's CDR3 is CASSLGGEETQYF. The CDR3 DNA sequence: TGTGCCAGCAGCTTGGGGGGAGAGGAGACCCAGTACTTC.